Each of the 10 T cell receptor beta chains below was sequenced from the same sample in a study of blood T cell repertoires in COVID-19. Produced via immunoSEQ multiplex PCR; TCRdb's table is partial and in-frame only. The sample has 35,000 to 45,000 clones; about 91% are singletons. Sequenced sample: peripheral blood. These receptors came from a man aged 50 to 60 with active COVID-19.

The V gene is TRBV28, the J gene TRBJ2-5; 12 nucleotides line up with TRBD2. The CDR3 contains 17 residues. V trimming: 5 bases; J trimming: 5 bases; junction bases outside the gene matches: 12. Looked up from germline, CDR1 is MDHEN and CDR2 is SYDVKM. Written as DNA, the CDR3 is TGTGCCAGCAGTCCTAAGAGACTAGCGGGAGTGTTGGAGACCCAGTACTTC. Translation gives CASSPKRLAGVLETQYF.

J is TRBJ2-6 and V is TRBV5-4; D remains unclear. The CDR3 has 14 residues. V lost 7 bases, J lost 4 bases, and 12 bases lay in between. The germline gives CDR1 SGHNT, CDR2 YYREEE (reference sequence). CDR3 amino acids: CASHKEQGANVLTF. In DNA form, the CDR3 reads TGTGCCAGCCACAAAGAACAAGGGGCCAACGTCCTGACTTTC.

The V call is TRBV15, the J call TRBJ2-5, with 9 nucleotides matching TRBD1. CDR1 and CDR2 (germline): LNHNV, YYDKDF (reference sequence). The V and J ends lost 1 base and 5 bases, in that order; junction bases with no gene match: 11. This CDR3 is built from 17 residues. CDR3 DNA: TGTGCCACCAGCAGAGGGGGGACGGGACAGGGATGGGAGACCCAGTACTTC. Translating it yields CATSRGGTGQGWETQYF.

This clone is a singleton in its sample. The CDR3 sequence: CASSLWGGQPQHF. The CDR3 nucleotides are TGTGCCAGCAGTCTGTGGGGGGGGCAGCCCCAGCATTTT. This chain connects TRBV27 to TRBJ1-5; the D gene is possibly TRBD1 (5 bases). V lost 5 bases and J 7 bases, leaving 12 bases between the germline ends. The CDR3 sequence is 13 residues long. The germline V gene has CDR1 MNHEY and CDR2 SMNVEV (reference sequence).

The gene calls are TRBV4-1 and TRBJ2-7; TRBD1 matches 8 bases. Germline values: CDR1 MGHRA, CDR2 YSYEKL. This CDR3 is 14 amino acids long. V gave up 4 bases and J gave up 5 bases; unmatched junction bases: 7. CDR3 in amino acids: CASSRGQGTNEQYF. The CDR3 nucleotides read TGCGCCAGCAGCCGCGGACAGGGAACGAACGAGCAGTACTTC.

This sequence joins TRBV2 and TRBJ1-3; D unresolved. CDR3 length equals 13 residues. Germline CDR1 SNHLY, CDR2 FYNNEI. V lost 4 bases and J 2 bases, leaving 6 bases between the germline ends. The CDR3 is CASSASPGNTIYF. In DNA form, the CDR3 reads TGTGCCAGCAGTGCCAGTCCTGGAAACACCATATATTTT.

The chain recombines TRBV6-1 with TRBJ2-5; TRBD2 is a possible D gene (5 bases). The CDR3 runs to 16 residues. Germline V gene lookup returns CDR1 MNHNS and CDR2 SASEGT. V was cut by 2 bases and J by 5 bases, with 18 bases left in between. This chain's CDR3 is CASSEPASPTGETQYF. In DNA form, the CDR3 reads TGTGCCAGCAGTGAACCGGCTAGCCCAACCGGGGAGACCCAGTACTTC.

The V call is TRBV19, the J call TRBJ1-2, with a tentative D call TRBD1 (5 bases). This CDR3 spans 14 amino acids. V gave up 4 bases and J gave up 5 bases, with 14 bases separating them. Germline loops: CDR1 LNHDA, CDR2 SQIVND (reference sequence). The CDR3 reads CASSTTGGGYGYTF. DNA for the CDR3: TGTGCCAGTAGTACCACCGGGGGAGGATATGGCTACACCTTC.

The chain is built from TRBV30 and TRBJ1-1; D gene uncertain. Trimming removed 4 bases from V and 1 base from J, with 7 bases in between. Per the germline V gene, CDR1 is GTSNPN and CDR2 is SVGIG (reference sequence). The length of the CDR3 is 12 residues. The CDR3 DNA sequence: TGTGCCTGGAAGTTCGGGAACACTGAAGCTTTCTTT. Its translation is CAWKFGNTEAFF.

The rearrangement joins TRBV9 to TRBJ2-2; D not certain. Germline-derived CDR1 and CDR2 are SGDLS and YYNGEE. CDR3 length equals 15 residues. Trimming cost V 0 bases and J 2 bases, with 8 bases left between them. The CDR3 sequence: CASSVGLPNTGELFF. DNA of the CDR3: TGTGCCAGCAGCGTAGGACTCCCCAACACCGGGGAGCTGTTTTTT.